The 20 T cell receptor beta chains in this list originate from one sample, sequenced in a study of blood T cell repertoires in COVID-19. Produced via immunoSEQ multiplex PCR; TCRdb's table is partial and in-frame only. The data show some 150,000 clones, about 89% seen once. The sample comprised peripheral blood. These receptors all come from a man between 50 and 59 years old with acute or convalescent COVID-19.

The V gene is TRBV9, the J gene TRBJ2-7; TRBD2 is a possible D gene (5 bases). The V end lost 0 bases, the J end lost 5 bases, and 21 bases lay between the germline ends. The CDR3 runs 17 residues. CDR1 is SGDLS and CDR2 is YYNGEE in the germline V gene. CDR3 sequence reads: CASSVGRGAVSGDEQYF. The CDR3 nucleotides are TGTGCCAGCAGCGTAGGACGGGGAGCAGTCTCTGGAGACGAGCAGTACTTC.

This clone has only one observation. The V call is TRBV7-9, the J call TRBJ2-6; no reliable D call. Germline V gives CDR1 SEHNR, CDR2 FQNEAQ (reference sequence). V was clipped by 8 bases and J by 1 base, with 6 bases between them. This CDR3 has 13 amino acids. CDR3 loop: CASGSSGANVLTF. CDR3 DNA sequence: TGTGCCAGCGGCTCGTCTGGGGCCAACGTCCTGACTTTC.

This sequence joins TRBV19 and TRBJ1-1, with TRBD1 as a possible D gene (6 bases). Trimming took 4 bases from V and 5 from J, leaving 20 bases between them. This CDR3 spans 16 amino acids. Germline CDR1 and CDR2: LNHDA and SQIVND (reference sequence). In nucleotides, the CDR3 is TGTGCCAGTAGTACCATCCAGGGGCCCATGGAGACTGAAGCTTTCTTT. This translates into CASSTIQGPMETEAFF. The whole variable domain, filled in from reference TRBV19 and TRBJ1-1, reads DGGITQSPKYLFRKEGQNVTLSCEQNLNHDAMYWYRQDPGQGLRLIYYSQIVNDFQKGDIAEGYSVSREKKESFPLTVTSAQKNPTAFYLCASSTIQGPMETEAFFGQGTRLTVV.

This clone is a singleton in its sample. In nucleotides, the CDR3 is TGTGCCAGCAGCTCTGGACTAGCCTACAATGAGCAGTTCTTC. Encoded protein: CASSSGLAYNEQFF. V and J are TRBV7-9 and TRBJ2-1; 7 bases line up with TRBD2. Germline V CDR1 and CDR2: SEHNR, FQNEAQ (reference sequence). The CDR3 length is 14 residues. V lost 4 bases to trimming and J lost 2 bases; unmatched junction nucleotides: 2.

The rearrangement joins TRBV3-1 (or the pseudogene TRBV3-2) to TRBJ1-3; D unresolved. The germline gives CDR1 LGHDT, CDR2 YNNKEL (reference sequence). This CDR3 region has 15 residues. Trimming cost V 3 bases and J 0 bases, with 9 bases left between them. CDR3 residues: CASSHGLNSGNTIYF. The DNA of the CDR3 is TGTGCCAGCAGCCATGGCCTTAACTCTGGAAACACCATATATTTT.

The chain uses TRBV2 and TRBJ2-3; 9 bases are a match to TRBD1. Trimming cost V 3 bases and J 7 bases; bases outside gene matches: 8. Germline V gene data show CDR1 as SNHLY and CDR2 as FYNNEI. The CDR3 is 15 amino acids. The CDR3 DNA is TGTGCCAGCAGTGAGGAACAGGGGGCAGGAAATACGCAGTATTTT. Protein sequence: CASSEEQGAGNTQYF.

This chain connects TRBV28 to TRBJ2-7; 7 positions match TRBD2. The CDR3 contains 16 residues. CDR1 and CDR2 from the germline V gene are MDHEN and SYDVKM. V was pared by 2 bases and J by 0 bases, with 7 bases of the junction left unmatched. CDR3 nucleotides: TGTGCCAGCAGTTTAGCTCCCGGGACTACCTCCTACGAGCAGTACTTC. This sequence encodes CASSLAPGTTSYEQYF. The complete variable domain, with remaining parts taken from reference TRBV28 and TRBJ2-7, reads DVKVTQSSRYLVKRTGEKVFLECVQDMDHENMFWYRQDPGLGLRLIYFSYDVKMKEKGDIPEGYSVSREKKERFSLILESASTNQTSMYLCASSLAPGTTSYEQYFGPGTRLTVT.

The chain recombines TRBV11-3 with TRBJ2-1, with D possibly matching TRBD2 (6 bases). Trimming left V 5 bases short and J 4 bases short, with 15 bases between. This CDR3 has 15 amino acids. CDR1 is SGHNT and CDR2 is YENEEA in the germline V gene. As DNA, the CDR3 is TGTGCCAGCAGCGTGGGGACTTCAGGGTACAATGAGCAGTTCTTC. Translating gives CASSVGTSGYNEQFF.

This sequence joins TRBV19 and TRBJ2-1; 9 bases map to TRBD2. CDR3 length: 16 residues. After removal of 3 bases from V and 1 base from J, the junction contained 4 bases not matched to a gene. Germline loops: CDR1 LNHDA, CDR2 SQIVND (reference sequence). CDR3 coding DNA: TGTGCCAGTAGTATCGGACTAGCGCTATCCTACAATGAGCAGTTCTTC. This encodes CASSIGLALSYNEQFF.

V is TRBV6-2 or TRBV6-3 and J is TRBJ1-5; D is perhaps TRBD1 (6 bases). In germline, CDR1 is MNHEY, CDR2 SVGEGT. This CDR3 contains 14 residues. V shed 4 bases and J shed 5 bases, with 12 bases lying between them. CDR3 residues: CASSFTGYHQPQHF. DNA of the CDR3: TGTGCCAGCAGTTTCACAGGGTATCATCAGCCCCAGCATTTT.

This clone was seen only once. For the CDR3, the DNA is TGCGCCAGCAGCTTCGGACAGGGGGTCGATGAGCAGTTCTTC. Translated: CASSFGQGVDEQFF. This chain links TRBV5-1 with TRBJ2-1, with 10 bases identical to TRBD1. J lost 8 bases, V lost 2 bases, and 4 bases had no gene match. CDR3 size: 14 residues. Germline V gene lookup returns CDR1 SGHRS and CDR2 YFSETQ.

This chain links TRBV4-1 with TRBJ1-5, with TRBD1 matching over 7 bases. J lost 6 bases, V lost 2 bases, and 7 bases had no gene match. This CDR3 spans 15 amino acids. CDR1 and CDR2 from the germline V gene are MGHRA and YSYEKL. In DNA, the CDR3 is TGCGCCAGCAGCCAAAGGACAGGTTCGGGTCAGCCCCAGCATTTT. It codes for CASSQRTGSGQPQHF.

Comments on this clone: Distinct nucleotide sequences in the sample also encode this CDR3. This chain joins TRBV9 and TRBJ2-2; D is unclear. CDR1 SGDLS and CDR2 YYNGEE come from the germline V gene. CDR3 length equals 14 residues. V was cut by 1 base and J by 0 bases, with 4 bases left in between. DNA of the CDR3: TGTGCCAGCAGCGTATCCTCGAACACCGGGGAGCTGTTTTTT. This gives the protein CASSVSSNTGELFF. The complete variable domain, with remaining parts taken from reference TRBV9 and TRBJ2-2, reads DSGVTQTPKHLITATGQRVTLRCSPRSGDLSVYWYQQSLDQGLQFLIQYYNGEERAKGNILERFSAQQFPDLHSELNLSSLELGDSALYFCASSVSSNTGELFFGEGSRLTVL.

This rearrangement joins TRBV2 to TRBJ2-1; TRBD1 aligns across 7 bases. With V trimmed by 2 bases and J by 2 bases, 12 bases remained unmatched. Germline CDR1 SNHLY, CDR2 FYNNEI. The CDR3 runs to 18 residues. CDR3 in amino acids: CASSERGLKTAPYNEQFF. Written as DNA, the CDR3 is TGTGCCAGCAGTGAAAGGGGGCTGAAGACGGCCCCCTACAATGAGCAGTTCTTC.

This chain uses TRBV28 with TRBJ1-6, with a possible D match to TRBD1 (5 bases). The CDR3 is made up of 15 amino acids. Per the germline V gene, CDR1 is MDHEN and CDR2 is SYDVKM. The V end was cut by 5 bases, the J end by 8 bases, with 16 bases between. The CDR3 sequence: CASSPPRGADSPLHF. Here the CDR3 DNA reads TGTGCCAGCAGTCCCCCCCGTGGGGCCGATTCACCCCTCCACTTT.

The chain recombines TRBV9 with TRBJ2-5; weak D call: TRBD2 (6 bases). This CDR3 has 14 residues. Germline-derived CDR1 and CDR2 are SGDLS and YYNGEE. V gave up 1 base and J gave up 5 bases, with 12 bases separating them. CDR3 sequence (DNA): TGTGCCAGCAGCGTATCCCCTAGCGCGGAGACCCAGTACTTC. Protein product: CASSVSPSAETQYF.

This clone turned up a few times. CDR3 residues: CASRSPGQVDEQYF. CDR3 nucleotides: TGTGCCAGCAGAAGTCCGGGACAGGTGGACGAGCAGTACTTC. V usage is TRBV28 and J usage is TRBJ2-7; TRBD1 matches 8 bases. Germline-derived CDR1 and CDR2 are MDHEN and SYDVKM. Trimming at V came to 6 bases and at J to 5 bases, leaving 9 bases not matched to a gene. The CDR3 spans 14 residues. The whole variable domain, remainder taken from reference TRBV28 and TRBJ2-7, is DVKVTQSSRYLVKRTGEKVFLECVQDMDHENMFWYRQDPGLGLRLIYFSYDVKMKEKGDIPEGYSVSREKKERFSLILESASTNQTSMYLCASRSPGQVDEQYFGPGTRLTVT.

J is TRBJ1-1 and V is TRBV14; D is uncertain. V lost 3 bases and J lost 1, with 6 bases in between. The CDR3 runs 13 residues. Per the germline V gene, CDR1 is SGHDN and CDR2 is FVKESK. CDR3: CASSQEENTEAFF. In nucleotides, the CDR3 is TGTGCCAGCAGCCAGGAGGAGAACACTGAAGCTTTCTTT.

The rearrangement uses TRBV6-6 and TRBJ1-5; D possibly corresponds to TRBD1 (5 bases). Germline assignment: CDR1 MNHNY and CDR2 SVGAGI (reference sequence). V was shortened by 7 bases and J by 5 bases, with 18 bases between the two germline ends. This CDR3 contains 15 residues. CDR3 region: CASTRSAGGDQPQHF. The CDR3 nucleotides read TGTGCCAGCACTCGCTCCGCGGGGGGGGATCAGCCCCAGCATTTT.

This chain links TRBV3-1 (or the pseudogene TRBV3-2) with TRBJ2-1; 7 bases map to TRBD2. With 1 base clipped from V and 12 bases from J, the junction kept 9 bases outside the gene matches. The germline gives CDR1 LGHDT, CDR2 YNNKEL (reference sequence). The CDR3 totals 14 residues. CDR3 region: CASSQGTRSVWQFF. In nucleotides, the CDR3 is TGTGCCAGCAGCCAAGGGACTAGATCGGTGTGGCAGTTCTTC.